A selection of T cell receptor beta chains follows, all from one sample in a study of T cells in Graves' hyperthyroidism and ophthalmopathy. TCRdb reanalysed the multiplex PCR reads using MiXCR and keeps one entry per CDR3 protein. This sample has hundreds of thousands of distinct CDR3 sequences, with 15% to 20% found just once. The sample taken for sequencing was blood. These receptors were collected from a woman in her 30s with Graves' hyperthyroidism. Each CDR3 is given with its conserved first and last residue. Each record gives: D gene, V gene, J gene, clone size, CDR3 protein, CDR3 DNA. The D gene is left open where the match is weak. Clone size, where shown, is once, few, many, or a class for clones that have expanded.

TRBD1	TRBV11-3	TRBJ2-3	many	CASSLYGQGAGDTQYF	TGTGCCAGCAGCTTATACGGACAGGGGGCTGGAGATACGCAGTATTTT
NA	TRBV5-6	TRBJ2-7	few	CASSPDLGYEQYF	TGTGCCAGCAGCCCCGACCTAGGATACGAGCAGTACTTC
NA	TRBV27	TRBJ2-2	many	CASSFLGGPIGELFF	TGTGCCAGCAGTTTCCTTGGAGGGCCGATCGGGGAGCTGTTTTTT
NA	TRBV30	TRBJ1-2	many	CAWSTSVGYTF	TGTGCCTGGAGTACGTCAGTTGGCTACACCTTC
NA	TRBV6-1	TRBJ1-1	many	CASSPRQDEAFF	TGTGCCAGCAGTCCACGACAGGATGAAGCTTTCTTT
NA	TRBV30	TRBJ1-1	many	CAWNLPGLNTEAFF	TGTGCCTGGAACTTACCGGGCCTGAACACTGAAGCTTTCTTT
NA	TRBV7-3	TRBJ2-7	few	CASSLKGREVPYEQYF	TGTGCCAGCAGCTTAAAAGGTCGGGAAGTCCCCTACGAGCAGTACTTC
NA	TRBV20-1	TRBJ1-6	NA	CSAPDSYNSPLHF	TGCAGTGCCCCAGACAGCTATAATTCACCCCTCCACTTT
NA	TRBV29-1	TRBJ2-3	many	CSPHWGRSSTDTQYF	TGCAGCCCGCACTGGGGACGGTCGTCCACAGATACGCAGTATTTT
TRBD2	TRBV19	TRBJ2-2	NA	CASSIGLAGGSTGELFF	TGTGCCAGTAGTATCGGTCTAGCGGGAGGTTCCACCGGGGAGCTGTTTTTT
TRBD2	TRBV6-1	TRBJ2-7	NA	CASIRAGGPYEQYF	TGTGCCAGCATCAGGGCGGGGGGGCCCTACGAGCAGTACTTC
NA	TRBV5-1	TRBJ1-2	many	CASKPSTGDILNYGYTF	TGCGCCAGCAAGCCAAGTACTGGGGATATCCTTAACTATGGCTACACCTTC
NA	TRBV28	TRBJ2-7	few	CASSFRRDRTYEQYF	TGTGCCAGCAGTTTCCGGCGGGACAGAACCTACGAGCAGTACTTC
TRBD1	TRBV29-1	TRBJ1-2	NA	CSVETGGEVGYTF	TGCAGCGTTGAGACAGGGGGCGAGGTGGGCTACACCTTC
NA	TRBV7-2	TRBJ2-2	many	CASSPLGRETGELFF	TGTGCCAGCAGCCCTTTGGGCAGGGAGACCGGGGAGCTGTTTTTT
NA	TRBV18	TRBJ2-5	few	CASSPQIMTDEETQYF	TGTGCCAGCTCACCCCAAATCATGACTGACGAGGAGACCCAGTACTTC
TRBD2	TRBV7-8	TRBJ2-7	many	CASSPLAGARSYEQYF	TGTGCCAGCAGCCCACTAGCGGGAGCACGATCCTACGAGCAGTACTTC
TRBD1	TRBV12-3/TRBV12-4	TRBJ2-2	NA	CASRPGQGYTGELFF	TGTGCCAGCAGGCCGGGACAGGGTTACACCGGGGAGCTGTTTTTT
TRBD2	TRBV5-1	TRBJ2-3	many	CASSPQAGEGTDTQYF	TGCGCCAGCAGCCCCCAGGCGGGAGAGGGGACAGATACGCAGTATTTT
TRBD1	TRBV7-8	TRBJ2-3	many	CASSLVGQLTRKRTDTQYF	TGTGCCAGCAGCTTAGTGGGACAGCTAACCCGAAAACGCACAGATACGCAGTATTTT
NA	TRBV28	TRBJ2-6	NA	CASSTPSGANVLTF	TGTGCCAGCAGTACCCCTTCCGGGGCCAACGTCCTGACTTTC